The sequence of this TCR beta chain was determined in a study of metastatic and nonmetastatic thyroid tumors. A single count supports this clone. Thyroid surgery was performed in patients who had received no treatment beforehand. TCRdb reanalyzed the PCR reads via MiXCR. The sample shows roughly 3,500 clones, 30% to 35% of them seen only once. V gave up 0 bases and J gave up 1 base, with 6 bases separating them. The CDR3 extends over 14 amino acids. Germline loops: CDR1 LGHNA, CDR2 YNFKEQ. Sequences were obtained from adjacent normal tissue. The clonotype was recovered from a male donor with papillary thyroid cancer or a benign thyroid nodule (not recorded which). Some clones in this sample may be carry-over from other donors' samples. The chain couples TRBV4-2 to TRBJ1-1, with unresolved D. The CDR3 is CASSQETGNTEAFF. DNA for the CDR3: TGTGCCAGCAGCCAAGAAACGGGGAACACTGAAGCTTTCTTT.